The 9 T cell receptor beta chains below come from one sample, sequenced in a study of T cells in Graves' hyperthyroidism and ophthalmopathy. There were TCR beta CDR3 regions amplified from RNA transcripts. TCR CDR3 regions were first amplified by RT-PCR with HTBI primers. TCRdb called the multiplex PCR reads again in MiXCR, with one record for every CDR3 protein. The table has 250,000 to 300,000 distinct CDR3 sequences, roughly 14% seen once; the top ten hold almost 8%. The sequenced sample was blood. These receptor sequences come from a woman aged 25 to 39 with Graves' hyperthyroidism that later progressed to Graves' ophthalmopathy.

This clonotype came up once. The chain has TRBV28 and TRBJ1-1, with TRBD1 matching over 10 bases. V gave up 7 bases and J gave up 6 bases; unmatched junction bases: 8. CDR3 length equals 14 residues. Germline V gives CDR1 MDHEN, CDR2 SYDVKM. This CDR3 reads CASTRDRGRAEAFF. The CDR3 DNA reads as TGTGCCAGCACTCGGGACAGGGGTAGGGCTGAAGCTTTCTTT.

The rearrangement uses TRBV2 and TRBJ1-4; 7 bases agree with TRBD1. Germline CDR1 and CDR2: SNHLY and FYNNEI. The trim removed 4 bases at V and 6 bases at J, leaving 8 bases unmatched. The CDR3 runs 15 residues. The CDR3 DNA reads TGTGCCAGCAGTGGCCCGACAGGGATTTATGAAAAACTGTTTTTT. Amino acids: CASSGPTGIYEKLFF.

Many counts were recorded for this clonotype. The chain combines TRBV2 with TRBJ2-1; 8 nucleotides agree with TRBD2. From germline, CDR1 is SNHLY and CDR2 FYNNEI. The CDR3 extends over 14 amino acids. Losses at the gene ends were 5 bases for V and 4 bases for J; bases not matched to a gene: 4. CDR3 DNA sequence: TGTGCCAGCAGTCAGACTAGCGCATACAATGAGCAGTTCTTC. Translating gives CASSQTSAYNEQFF.

This clonotype was seen at least ten times. This rearrangement joins TRBV28 to TRBJ2-5, with D hard to call. Germline V lookup: CDR1 MDHEN, CDR2 SYDVKM. Trimming stripped 4 bases from V and 4 bases from J, with 13 bases between. CDR3 length: 14 amino acids. In DNA, the CDR3 is TGTGCCAGCAGTTCCCTAGGTACACTAGAGACCCAGTACTTC. This gives the protein CASSSLGTLETQYF. The variable domain in full, with the rest retrieved from reference TRBV28 and TRBJ2-5, is DVKVTQSSRYLVKRTGEKVFLECVQDMDHENMFWYRQDPGLGLRLIYFSYDVKMKEKGDIPEGYSVSREKKERFSLILESASTNQTSMYLCASSSLGTLETQYFGPGTRLLVL.

In its sample, this clonotype was seen a few times. The rearrangement joins TRBV10-3 to TRBJ2-5; 14 nucleotides agree with TRBD2. The J segment lost 5 bases and the V segment lost 6 bases, leaving 5 bases of the junction unmatched. The CDR3 sequence is 15 residues long. CDR1 and CDR2 from the germline V gene are ENHRY and SYGVKD. The CDR3 DNA follows: TGTGCCATCAGGACTAGCGGGAGGGCCGGTGAGACCCAGTACTTC. It is translated as CAIRTSGRAGETQYF.

The sample holds a few counts of this clonotype. One end of the junction does not line up with germline, which may come from a read error. The CDR3 DNA reads TGTGCCAGCTGCCAAGAGGTGGGCCAAGAGACCCAGTACTTC. Its protein is CASCQEVGQETQYF. The rearrangement joins TRBV3-1 to TRBJ2-5; D uncertain. Germline V gives CDR1 LGHDT, CDR2 YNNKEL (reference sequence). The CDR3 contains 14 residues.

The chain is built from TRBV27 and TRBJ2-7; 10 nucleotides align to TRBD2. Germline-derived CDR1 and CDR2 are MNHEY and SMNVEV (reference sequence). The CDR3 spans 15 residues. V dropped 5 bases and J dropped 3; count of bases not matched to a gene: 7. For the CDR3, the DNA is TGTGCCAGCAGTACACCTAGCGGGGGCCACTACGAGCAGTACTTC. Protein product: CASSTPSGGHYEQYF.

In its sample, this clonotype was seen many times. This chain links TRBV6-1 with TRBJ1-2; 11 positions match TRBD1. The germline CDR1 and CDR2 sequences are MNHNS and SASEGT. The J segment lost 8 bases and the V segment lost 7 bases, leaving 12 bases of the junction unmatched. This CDR3 comprises 15 residues. The CDR3 DNA is TGTGCCAGCACTCTCCTGGACAGGGGGCAAGGAGGCTACACCTTC. This encodes CASTLLDRGQGGYTF.

V gene TRBV12-3 or TRBV12-4 combines with J gene TRBJ2-5, with D possibly matching TRBD2 (5 bases). The germline V and J ends were trimmed by 5 bases and 4 bases, with 14 bases remaining between them. The CDR3 runs 14 residues. Here the CDR3 reads CASSAQRVGETQYF. In DNA, the CDR3 is TGTGCCAGCAGTGCCCAGAGGGTAGGAGAGACCCAGTACTTC.